The table lists the clone carrying this T cell receptor beta chain with a few counts. Its specificity is unknown. The data belong to a study of T cells after yellow fever vaccination. MiXCR was run by TCRdb on the 5' RACE reads, yielding one entry per CDR3 protein. The data hold some 320,000 distinct CDR3 sequences, with roughly 10% observed a single time. General study findings and limits: The booster response re-showed most primary clones: around 96% CD4, around 90% CD8. Repertoires sorted by FACS could include abundant clonotypes that are contaminants from the bulk population.

Between the trimmed V and J ends, which lost 4 bases and 4 bases, there was a span of 5 bases. Germline V gives CDR1 SNHLY, CDR2 FYNNEI. The CDR3 is 12 residues long. The TCR was taken from a young man who received the YFV17D yellow fever vaccine. The sequencing here drew on CD4+ T cells sorted from PBMCs, taken 45 days after the yellow fever booster vaccination. This chain connects TRBV2 to TRBJ1-5; no firm D call. CDR3 protein: CASSGENQPQHF. CDR3 nucleotides: TGTGCCAGCAGTGGGGAGAATCAGCCCCAGCATTTT.